This T cell receptor beta chain was observed in a study of T-cell memory formation after mild COVID-19. General observations from the study: Day 15 to 85 contracting clones showed balanced CD4/CD8; later expanders leaned CD4+.

Each CDR3 protein is one row after TCRdb ran MiXCR on the 5' RACE reads. This table holds 470,000 or so distinct CDR3 sequences, 20% found once. Details on this clonotype: Antigen: not known.

This CDR3 has 15 amino acids. CDR1 is SGHDT, CDR2 YYEEEE, per germline. The V and J ends lost 0 bases and 2 bases respectively, with 11 bases between them. Sequencing was carried out using PBMCs or a T cell subset sorted from them (not recorded which). This clonotype was obtained from an adult woman who had mild COVID-19 (a few samples of this study predate the infection). Cell type and time point are not known. The J gene is TRBJ1-2, the V gene TRBV5-6, with D perhaps matching TRBD1 (5 bases). The CDR3 is CASSLGQRANYGYTF. CDR3 sequence (DNA): TGTGCCAGCAGCTTGGGACAGCGTGCCAACTATGGCTACACCTTC. The full variable domain, with the rest looked up from reference TRBV5-6 and TRBJ1-2, is DAGVTQSPTHLIKTRGQQVTLRCSPKSGHDTVSWYQQALGQGPQFIFQYYEEEERQRGNFPDRFSGHQFPNYSSELNVNALLLGDSALYLCASSLGQRANYGYTFGSGTRLTVV.